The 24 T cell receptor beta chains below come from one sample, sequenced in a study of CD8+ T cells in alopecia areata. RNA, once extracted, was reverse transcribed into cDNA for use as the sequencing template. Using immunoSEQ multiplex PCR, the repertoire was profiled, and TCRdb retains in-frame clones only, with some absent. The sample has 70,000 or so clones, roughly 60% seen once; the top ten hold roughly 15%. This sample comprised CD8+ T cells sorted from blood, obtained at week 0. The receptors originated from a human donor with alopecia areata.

The CDR3 nucleotides are TGTGCCAGCAGTTACCAGGGCGGCGCAGATACGCAGTATTTT. It codes for CASSYQGGADTQYF. The rearrangement uses TRBV6-6 and TRBJ2-3; a weak D match, TRBD1 (5 bases). CDR1 is MNHNY, CDR2 SVGAGI, per germline (reference sequence). This CDR3 is 14 amino acids long. The V end was cut by 2 bases, the J end by 4 bases, with 10 bases between.

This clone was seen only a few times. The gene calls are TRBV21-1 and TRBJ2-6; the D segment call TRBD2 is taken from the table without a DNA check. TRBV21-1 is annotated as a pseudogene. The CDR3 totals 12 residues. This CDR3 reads CASCRGANVLTF. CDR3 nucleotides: TGTGCCAGCTGCCGGGGGGCCAACGTCCTGACTTTC.

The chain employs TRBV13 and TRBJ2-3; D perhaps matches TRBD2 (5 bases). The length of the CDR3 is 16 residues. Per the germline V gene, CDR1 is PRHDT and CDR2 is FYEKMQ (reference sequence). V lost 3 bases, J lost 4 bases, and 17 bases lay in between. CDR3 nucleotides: TGTGCCAGCAGCTTGGACGGCGGGTTCTCCCCAGATACGCAGTATTTT. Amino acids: CASSLDGGFSPDTQYF.

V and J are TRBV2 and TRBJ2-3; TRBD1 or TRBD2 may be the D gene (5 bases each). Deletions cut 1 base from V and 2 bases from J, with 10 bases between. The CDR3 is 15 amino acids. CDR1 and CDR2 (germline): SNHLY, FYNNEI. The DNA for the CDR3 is TGTGCCAGCAGTGAAGTGGGGGAAACCACAGATACGCAGTATTTT. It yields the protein CASSEVGETTDTQYF.

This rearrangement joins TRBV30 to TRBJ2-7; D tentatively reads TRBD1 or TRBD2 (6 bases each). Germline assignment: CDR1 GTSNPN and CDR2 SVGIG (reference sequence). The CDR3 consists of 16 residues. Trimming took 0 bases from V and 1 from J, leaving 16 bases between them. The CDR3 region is CAWSVEGVSYSYEQYF. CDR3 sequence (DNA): TGTGCCTGGAGTGTGGAGGGGGTCTCCTATTCCTACGAGCAGTACTTC.

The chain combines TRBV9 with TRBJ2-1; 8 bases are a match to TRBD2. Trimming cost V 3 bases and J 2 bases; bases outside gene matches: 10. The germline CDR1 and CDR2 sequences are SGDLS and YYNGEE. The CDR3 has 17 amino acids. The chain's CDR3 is CASSELAGLTTYNEQFF. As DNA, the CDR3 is TGTGCCAGCAGCGAGCTAGCGGGCCTGACGACCTACAATGAGCAGTTCTTC.

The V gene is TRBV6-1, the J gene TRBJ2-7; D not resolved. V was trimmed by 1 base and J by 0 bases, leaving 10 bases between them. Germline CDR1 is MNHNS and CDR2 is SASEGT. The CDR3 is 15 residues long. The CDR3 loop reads CASSEGQISSYEQYF. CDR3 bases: TGTGCCAGCAGTGAAGGGCAGATTAGCTCCTACGAGCAGTACTTC.

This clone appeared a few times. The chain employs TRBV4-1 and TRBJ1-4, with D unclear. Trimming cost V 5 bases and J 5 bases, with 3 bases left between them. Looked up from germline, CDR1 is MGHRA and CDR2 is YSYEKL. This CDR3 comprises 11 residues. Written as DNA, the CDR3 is TGCGCCAGCAGCGGAAATGAAAAACTGTTTTTT. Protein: CASSGNEKLFF.

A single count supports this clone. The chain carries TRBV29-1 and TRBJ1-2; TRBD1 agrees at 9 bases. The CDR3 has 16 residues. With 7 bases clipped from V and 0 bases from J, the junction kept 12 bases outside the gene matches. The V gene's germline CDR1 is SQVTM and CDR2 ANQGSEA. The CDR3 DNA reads TGCAGCGCGGTAACAGGGGGCGAAATAGCTAACTATGGCTACACCTTC. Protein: CSAVTGGEIANYGYTF.

As DNA, the CDR3 is TGTGCCAGCAGTTCCGGGACAGGGGGCTTTCAGCCCCAGCATTTT. The encoded protein is CASSSGTGGFQPQHF. The rearrangement uses TRBV6-5 and TRBJ1-5; 12 bases are a match to TRBD1. The length of the CDR3 is 15 residues. From germline, CDR1 is MNHEY and CDR2 SVGAGI. The trim removed 4 bases at V and 6 bases at J, leaving 4 bases unmatched.

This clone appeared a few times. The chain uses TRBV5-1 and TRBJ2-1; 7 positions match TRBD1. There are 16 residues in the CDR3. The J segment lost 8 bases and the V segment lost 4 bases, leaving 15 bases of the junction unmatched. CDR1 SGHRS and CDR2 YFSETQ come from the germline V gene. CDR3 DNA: TGCGCCAGCAGCCCCGAGGCCAGGGGGTCTCTACATGAGCAGTTCTTC. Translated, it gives CASSPEARGSLHEQFF.

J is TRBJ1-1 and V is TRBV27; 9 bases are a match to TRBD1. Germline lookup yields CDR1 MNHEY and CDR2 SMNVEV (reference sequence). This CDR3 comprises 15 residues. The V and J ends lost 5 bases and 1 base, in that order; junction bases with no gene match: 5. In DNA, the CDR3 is TGTGCCAGCAGTCCAGGGACAGGGTGGAACACTGAAGCTTTCTTT. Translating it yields CASSPGTGWNTEAFF.

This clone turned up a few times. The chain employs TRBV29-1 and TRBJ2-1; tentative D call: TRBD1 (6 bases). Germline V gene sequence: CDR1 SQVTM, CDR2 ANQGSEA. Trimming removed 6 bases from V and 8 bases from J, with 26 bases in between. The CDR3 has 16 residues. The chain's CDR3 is CSVERDKVRLSDEQFF. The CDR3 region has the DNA TGCAGCGTAGAAAGGGACAAGGTTCGTCTCTCCGATGAGCAGTTCTTC.

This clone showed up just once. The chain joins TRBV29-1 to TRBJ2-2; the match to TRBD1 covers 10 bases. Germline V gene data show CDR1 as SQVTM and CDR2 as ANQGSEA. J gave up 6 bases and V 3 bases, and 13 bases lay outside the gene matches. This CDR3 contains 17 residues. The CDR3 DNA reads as TGCAGCGTTGAGTTGTGGCCGGTGACAGGGGGCCCCGGGGAGCTGTTTTTT. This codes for CSVELWPVTGGPGELFF.

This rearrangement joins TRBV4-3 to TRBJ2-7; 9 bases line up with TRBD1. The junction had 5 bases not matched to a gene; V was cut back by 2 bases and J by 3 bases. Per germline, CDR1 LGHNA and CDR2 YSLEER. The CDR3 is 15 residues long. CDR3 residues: CASSQSTGGVYEQYF. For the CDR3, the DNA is TGCGCCAGCAGCCAATCGACAGGGGGAGTCTACGAGCAGTACTTC.

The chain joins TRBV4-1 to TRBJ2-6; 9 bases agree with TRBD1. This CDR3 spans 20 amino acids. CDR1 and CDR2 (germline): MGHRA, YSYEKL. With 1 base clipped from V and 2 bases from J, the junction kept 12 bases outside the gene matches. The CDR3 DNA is TGCGCCAGCAGCCAAGTCTCCGGGACAGGGCATGGGGCTGGGGCCAACGTCCTGACTTTC. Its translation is CASSQVSGTGHGAGANVLTF.

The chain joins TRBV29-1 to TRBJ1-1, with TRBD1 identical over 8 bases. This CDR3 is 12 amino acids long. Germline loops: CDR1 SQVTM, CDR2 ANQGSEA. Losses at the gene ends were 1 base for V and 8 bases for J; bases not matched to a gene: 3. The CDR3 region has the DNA TGCAGCGTTGAAGGTAACAGGGGGGAAGCTTTCTTT. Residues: CSVEGNRGEAFF.

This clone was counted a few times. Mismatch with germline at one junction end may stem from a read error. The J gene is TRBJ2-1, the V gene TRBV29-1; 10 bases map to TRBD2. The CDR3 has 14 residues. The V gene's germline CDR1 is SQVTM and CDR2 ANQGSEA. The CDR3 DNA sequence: TGCAGCGTCGAAGGCCTAGCGGGGGACAATGAGCAGTTCTTC. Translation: CSVEGLAGDNEQFF.

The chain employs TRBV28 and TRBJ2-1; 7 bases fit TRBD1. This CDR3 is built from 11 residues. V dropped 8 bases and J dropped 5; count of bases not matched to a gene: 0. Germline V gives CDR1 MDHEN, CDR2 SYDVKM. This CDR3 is CASGTDNEQFF. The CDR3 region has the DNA TGTGCCAGCGGGACAGACAATGAGCAGTTCTTC.

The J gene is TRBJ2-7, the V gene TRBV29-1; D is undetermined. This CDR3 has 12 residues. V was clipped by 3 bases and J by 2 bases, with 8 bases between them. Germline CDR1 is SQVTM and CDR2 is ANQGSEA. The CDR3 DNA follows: TGCAGCGTTGACGGACGCCCCTACGAGCAGTACTTC. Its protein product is CSVDGRPYEQYF.

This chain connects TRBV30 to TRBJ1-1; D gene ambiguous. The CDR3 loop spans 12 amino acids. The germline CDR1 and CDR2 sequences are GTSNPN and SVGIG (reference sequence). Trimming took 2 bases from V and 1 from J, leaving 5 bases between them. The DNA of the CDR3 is TGTGCCTGGAGTTGGGGGAACACTGAAGCTTTCTTT. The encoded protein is CAWSWGNTEAFF.

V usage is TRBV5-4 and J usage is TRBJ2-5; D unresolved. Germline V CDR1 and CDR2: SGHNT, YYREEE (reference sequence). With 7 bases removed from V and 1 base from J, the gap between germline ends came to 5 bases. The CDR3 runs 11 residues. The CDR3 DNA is TGTGCCAGCGGGATCCAAGAGACCCAGTACTTC. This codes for CASGIQETQYF.

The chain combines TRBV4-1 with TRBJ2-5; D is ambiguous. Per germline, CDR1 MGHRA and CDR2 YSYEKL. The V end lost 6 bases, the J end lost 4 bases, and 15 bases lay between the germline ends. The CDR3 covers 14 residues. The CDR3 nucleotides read TGCGCCAGCAGTCTCACTGAGTACGGAGAGACCCAGTACTTC. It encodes CASSLTEYGETQYF.

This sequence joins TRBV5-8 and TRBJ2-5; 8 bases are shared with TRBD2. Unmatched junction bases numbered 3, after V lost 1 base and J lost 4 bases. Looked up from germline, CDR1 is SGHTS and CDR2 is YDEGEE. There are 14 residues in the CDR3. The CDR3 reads CASSLYGGVETQYF. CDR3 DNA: TGTGCCAGCAGCTTGTACGGGGGGGTAGAGACCCAGTACTTC.